The clone carrying this TCR beta chain was observed a few times. Its matching antigen is unknown. Generation of TCR cDNA used 5'RACE template switching (which added a universal primer site and UMIs). In TCRdb, the 5' RACE reads were re-called with MiXCR into one record per CDR3 protein. The sample has about 340,000 distinct CDR3 sequences, approximately 12% seen once. These data originate in a study of T cells after yellow fever vaccination. For the study at large: Fractions of limited cellularity were prepared by means of SMART-Seq v4 Ultra Low Input. Whole-study findings and limits: The study noted that FACS-sorted repertoires could contain abundant clonotypes contaminating from the bulk population. Reappearance after the booster was observed for most primary-vaccination clones (roughly 97% CD4, over 70% CD8).

Per germline, CDR1 LGHNA and CDR2 YNFKEQ. The CDR3 totals 14 residues. V lost 2 bases, J lost 8 bases, and 13 bases lay in between. The sequence was collected from a man younger than 30 who received the YFV17D yellow fever vaccine. The gene calls are TRBV4-2 and TRBJ2-1; D gene ambiguous. The material sequenced was CD4+ T cells sorted from PBMCs, taken 15 days after the yellow fever booster vaccination. The CDR3 loop is CASSQNPRLDEQFF. CDR3 in DNA: TGTGCCAGCAGCCAAAACCCGCGTTTAGATGAGCAGTTCTTC.